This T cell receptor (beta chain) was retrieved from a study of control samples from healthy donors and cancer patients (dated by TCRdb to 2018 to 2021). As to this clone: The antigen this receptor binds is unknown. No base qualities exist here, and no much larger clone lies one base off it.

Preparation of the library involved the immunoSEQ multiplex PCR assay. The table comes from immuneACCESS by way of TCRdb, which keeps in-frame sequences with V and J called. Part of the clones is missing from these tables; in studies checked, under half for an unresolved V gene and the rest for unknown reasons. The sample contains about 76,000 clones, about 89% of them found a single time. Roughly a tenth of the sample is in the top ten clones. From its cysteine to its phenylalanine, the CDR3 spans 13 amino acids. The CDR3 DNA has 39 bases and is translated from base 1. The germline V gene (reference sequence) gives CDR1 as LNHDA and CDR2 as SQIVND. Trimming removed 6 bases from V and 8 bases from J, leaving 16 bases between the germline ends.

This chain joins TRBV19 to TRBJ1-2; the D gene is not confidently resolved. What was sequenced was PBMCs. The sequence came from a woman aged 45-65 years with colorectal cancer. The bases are TGTGCCAGTAGCCCTAGGGCAGTACCCGGCTACACCTTC. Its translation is CASSPRAVPGYTF.